This TCR beta chain originates from a study of response to subunit inactivated influenza vaccine. One entry per CDR3 protein, called by TCRdb with MiXCR from the RT-PCR reads. Of about 170,000 distinct CDR3 sequences detected, approximately 12% appear once; the ten largest clones hold around 32%. Separately, the same data were catalogued under a study of T cells expressing NK-cell markers. As reported in that work: Synthesis of TCR beta cDNA relied on 5'RACE template switching carrying UMIs. Dominant NKG2C+ clonotypes made up roughly 1.0-8% of CD8+ T cells in roughly 6 donors. Clones of NKG2C+ T cells that had expanded were of unclear HCMV specificity.

Source: CD8+ T cells sorted from PBMCs, taken 11 to 12 days after vaccination. The clonotype originates from a man aged 50 to 59 who received an inactivated influenza vaccine.

CDR3 bases: TGTGCCAGCAGTTTATTAGAGGGGGGCTTCGGCAAAAACATTCAGTACTTC. It codes for CASSLLEGGFGKNIQYF. This chain uses TRBV28 with TRBJ2-4, with D perhaps assigned TRBD1 or TRBD2 (6 bases each). The germline V gene has CDR1 MDHEN and CDR2 SYDVKM. The length of the CDR3 is 17 residues. Trimming stripped 1 base from V and 3 bases from J, with 16 bases between. The variable domain in full, completed from reference TRBV28 and TRBJ2-4, reads DVKVTQSSRYLVKRTGEKVFLECVQDMDHENMFWYRQDPGLGLRLIYFSYDVKMKEKGDIPEGYSVSREKKERFSLILESASTNQTSMYLCASSLLEGGFGKNIQYFGAGTRLSVL.